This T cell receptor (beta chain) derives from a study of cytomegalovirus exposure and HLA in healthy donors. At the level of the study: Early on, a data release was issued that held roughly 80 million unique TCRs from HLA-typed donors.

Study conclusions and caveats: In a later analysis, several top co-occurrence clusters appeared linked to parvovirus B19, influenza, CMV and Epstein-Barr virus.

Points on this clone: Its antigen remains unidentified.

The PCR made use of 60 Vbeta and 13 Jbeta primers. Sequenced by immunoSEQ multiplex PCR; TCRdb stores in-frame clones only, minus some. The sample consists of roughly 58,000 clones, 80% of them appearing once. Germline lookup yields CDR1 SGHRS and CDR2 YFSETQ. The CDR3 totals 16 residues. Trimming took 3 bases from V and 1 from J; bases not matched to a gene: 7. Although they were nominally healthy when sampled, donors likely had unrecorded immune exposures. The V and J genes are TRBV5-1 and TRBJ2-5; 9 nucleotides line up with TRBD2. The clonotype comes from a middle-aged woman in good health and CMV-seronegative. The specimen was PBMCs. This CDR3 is CASSSVAGGSQETQYF. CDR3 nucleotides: TGCGCCAGCAGCTCGGTTGCGGGAGGGTCCCAAGAGACCCAGTACTTC.